A single sample gave rise to the 21 T cell receptor beta chains below, sequenced in a study of cytomegalovirus exposure and HLA in healthy donors. 13 Jbeta primers and 60 Vbeta primers were used for the PCR. Profiling relied on immunoSEQ multiplex PCR, and the TCRdb table lists in-frame clones only, not all of them. The table shows approximately 120,000 clones, with around 72% occurring only once. Sequenced: PBMCs. Receptors originate from a man younger than 40 in good health and CMV-seronegative.

This clone came up a few times. The chain combines TRBV7-6 with TRBJ2-2; 8 bases fit TRBD2. CDR3 length: 16 residues. The V gene's germline CDR1 is SGHVS and CDR2 FNYEAQ. With 5 bases clipped from V and 5 bases from J, the junction kept 10 bases outside the gene matches. The CDR3 spells CASSPRGGIQTGELFF. For the CDR3, the DNA is TGTGCCAGCAGCCCCCGGGGGGGCATTCAAACCGGGGAGCTGTTTTTT.

This clone was seen a handful of times. The junction does not match germline at one end; this may be a read error. The chain recombines TRBV7-9 with TRBJ2-7; 9 nucleotides match TRBD1. The CDR3 is 16 residues long. Germline values: CDR1 SEHNR, CDR2 FQNEAQ (reference sequence). CDR3 nucleotides: TGTTCCAGCAGCCCTCTGACAGGGGGAAAATCCTACGAGCAGTACTTC. Encoded protein: CSSSPLTGGKSYEQYF.

The chain is built from TRBV5-1 and TRBJ1-1, with 9 bases identical to TRBD1. The germline V gene encodes CDR1 SGHRS and CDR2 YFSETQ. V was pared by 5 bases and J by 6 bases, with 8 bases of the junction left unmatched. The CDR3 extends over 14 amino acids. The CDR3 protein is CASRSDRGYSEAFF. In nucleotides, the CDR3 is TGCGCCAGCAGGTCCGACAGGGGGTACTCTGAAGCTTTCTTT.

This clone was observed a few times. This chain joins TRBV10-3 and TRBJ1-6; 7 bases match TRBD1. V lost 6 bases to trimming and J lost 11 bases; unmatched junction nucleotides: 10. From germline, CDR1 is ENHRY and CDR2 SYGVKD. CDR3 length equals 14 residues. CDR3: CAIRRQGRLAPLHF. DNA for the CDR3: TGTGCCATCAGACGACAGGGCAGGTTGGCACCCCTCCACTTT.

This clone was seen a few times. The chain combines TRBV14 with TRBJ1-1, with a tentative D call TRBD1 (5 bases). The CDR3 has 14 amino acids. Germline-derived CDR1 and CDR2 are SGHDN and FVKESK. Trimming took 2 bases from V and 5 from J, leaving 12 bases between them. The CDR3 loop reads CASSQSAGWTEAFF. DNA of the CDR3: TGTGCCAGCAGCCAATCGGCAGGGTGGACTGAAGCTTTCTTT.

This clone was recorded a few times. The CDR3 protein is CASTPSGGWGNQPQHF. For the CDR3, the DNA is TGTGCCAGCACGCCGAGCGGGGGTTGGGGCAATCAGCCCCAGCATTTT. The J gene is TRBJ1-5, the V gene TRBV28; maybe TRBD1 (5 bases). The CDR3 spans 16 residues. The germline gives CDR1 MDHEN, CDR2 SYDVKM. The V end lost 7 bases, the J end lost 2 bases, and 18 bases lay between the germline ends.

The rearrangement joins TRBV4-1 to TRBJ1-1; 7 bases match TRBD1. The V segment lost 4 bases and the J segment 6 bases; nucleotides outside the gene matches: 5. Germline values: CDR1 MGHRA, CDR2 YSYEKL. This CDR3 comprises 13 residues. Here the CDR3 DNA reads TGCGCCAGCAGCCTTAGGACAGGCTCTGAAGCTTTCTTT. It codes for CASSLRTGSEAFF.

The CDR3 loop is CATSRATGAGEKLFF. The CDR3 DNA reads as TGTGCCACCAGCAGAGCGACAGGGGCGGGGGAAAAACTGTTTTTT. The V call is TRBV15, the J call TRBJ1-4; TRBD1 matches 8 bases. In germline, CDR1 is LNHNV, CDR2 YYDKDF (reference sequence). Losses at the gene ends were 1 base for V and 8 bases for J; bases not matched to a gene: 6. The CDR3 has 15 residues.

This chain joins TRBV19 and TRBJ1-1, with 8 bases identical to TRBD1. V lost 4 bases, J lost 4 bases, and 5 bases stayed unmatched. Germline V CDR1 and CDR2: LNHDA, SQIVND (reference sequence). This CDR3 is built from 14 residues. CDR3 loop: CASSKNRGTTEAFF. The CDR3 region has the DNA TGTGCCAGTAGTAAGAACAGGGGGACCACTGAAGCTTTCTTT.

This chain connects TRBV4-2 to TRBJ2-5, with 7 bases lining up with TRBD2. Germline V gives CDR1 LGHNA, CDR2 YNFKEQ. This CDR3 spans 14 amino acids. With 3 bases clipped from V and 4 bases from J, the junction kept 5 bases outside the gene matches. The CDR3 loop is CASSQTGGGETQYF. The CDR3, as DNA: TGTGCCAGCAGCCAGACGGGGGGAGGAGAGACCCAGTACTTC.

V usage is TRBV27 and J usage is TRBJ1-2, with D possibly being TRBD1 (6 bases). With 5 bases removed from V and 1 base from J, the gap between germline ends came to 8 bases. The CDR3 covers 13 residues. Germline CDR1 reads MNHEY; CDR2 reads SMNVEV (reference sequence). Here the CDR3 reads CASSPDSNYGYTF. As DNA, the CDR3 is TGTGCCAGCAGTCCGGACAGTAACTATGGCTACACCTTC.

The chain links TRBV5-1 to TRBJ2-1; 10 bases are shared with TRBD2. The V gene's germline CDR1 is SGHRS and CDR2 YFSETQ. Trimming removed 1 base from V and 5 bases from J; junction bases left unmatched: 6. The CDR3 has 16 amino acids. CDR3 residues: CASSLRTSGGNNEQFF. The CDR3 DNA sequence: TGCGCCAGCAGCTTGCGGACTAGCGGAGGTAACAATGAGCAGTTCTTC.

The rearrangement joins TRBV11-2 to TRBJ2-7; D might be TRBD1 (6 bases). The V end lost 1 base, the J end lost 1 base, and 8 bases lay between the germline ends. Germline lookup yields CDR1 SGHAT and CDR2 FQNNGV. The CDR3 extends over 14 amino acids. The CDR3 nucleotides read TGTGCCAGCAGCTTAGGTACAGGGTCCTACGAGCAGTACTTC. It specifies CASSLGTGSYEQYF. Complete variable domain (other parts from reference TRBV11-2 and TRBJ2-7): EAGVAQSPRYKIIEKRQSVAFWCNPISGHATLYWYQQILGQGPKLLIQFQNNGVVDDSQLPKDRFSAERLKGVDSTLKIQPAKLEDSAVYLCASSLGTGSYEQYFGPGTRLTVT.

The rearrangement links TRBV27 to TRBJ1-1; a possible D gene is TRBD1 (5 bases). Between the trimmed V and J ends, which lost 9 bases and 2 bases, there was a span of 13 bases. Per the germline V gene, CDR1 is MNHEY and CDR2 is SMNVEV (reference sequence). The CDR3 runs to 13 residues. CDR3 bases: TGTGCCAGTGAACAGGTGGGAAACACTGAAGCTTTCTTT. Translated, it gives CASEQVGNTEAFF.

The chain uses TRBV19 and TRBJ2-4; tentative D call: TRBD2 (6 bases). The length of the CDR3 is 15 residues. The V and J ends lost 2 bases and 3 bases respectively, with 11 bases between them. CDR1 is LNHDA, CDR2 SQIVND, per germline (reference sequence). Written as DNA, the CDR3 is TGTGCCAGTAGTATACGAGGGGAGGTCAAAAACATTCAGTACTTC. Its translation is CASSIRGEVKNIQYF. The full variable domain, in which reference TRBV19 and TRBJ2-4 provide the parts outside the CDR3, is DGGITQSPKYLFRKEGQNVTLSCEQNLNHDAMYWYRQDPGQGLRLIYYSQIVNDFQKGDIAEGYSVSREKKESFPLTVTSAQKNPTAFYLCASSIRGEVKNIQYFGAGTRLSVL.

The V gene is TRBV19, the J gene TRBJ1-6; D not certain. CDR3 size: 14 residues. CDR1 and CDR2 from the germline V gene are LNHDA and SQIVND (reference sequence). With 1 base removed from V and 3 bases from J, the gap between germline ends came to 4 bases. CDR3 sequence reads: CASSIASYNSPLHF. CDR3 DNA sequence: TGTGCCAGTAGTATAGCCAGCTATAATTCACCCCTCCACTTT.

This clone came up a few times. The chain carries TRBV2 and TRBJ2-1, with 11 bases fitting TRBD2. The CDR3 extends over 15 amino acids. Unmatched junction bases numbered 9, after V lost 7 bases and J lost 7 bases. Germline assignment: CDR1 SNHLY and CDR2 FYNNEI. As DNA, the CDR3 is TGTGCCAGCATCCAGACTAGCGGGGAAGCTAATGAGCAGTTCTTC. Translated, it gives CASIQTSGEANEQFF.

The chain joins TRBV6-5 to TRBJ2-5; D might be TRBD1 (6 bases). Germline loops: CDR1 MNHEY, CDR2 SVGAGI. The CDR3 sequence is 13 residues long. With 4 bases removed from V and 5 bases from J, the gap between germline ends came to 11 bases. As DNA, the CDR3 is TGTGCCAGCAGTTTGCAGGGGTGGGAGACCCAGTACTTC. This gives the protein CASSLQGWETQYF.

This clone was picked up a small number of times. The rearrangement links TRBV19 to TRBJ2-1, with D uncertain. The V end lost 2 bases, the J end lost 6 bases, and 20 bases lay between the germline ends. This CDR3 is built from 17 residues. The germline CDR1 and CDR2 sequences are LNHDA and SQIVND (reference sequence). The CDR3 is CASSIRAQRWSSNEQFF. As DNA, the CDR3 is TGTGCCAGTAGTATAAGAGCCCAGAGATGGAGTTCCAATGAGCAGTTCTTC.

In this sample, this clone turned up once. V usage is TRBV4-3 and J usage is TRBJ2-2; 10 nucleotides align to TRBD1. J was trimmed by 7 bases and V by 0 bases; bases with no gene match: 8. Germline V lookup: CDR1 LGHNA, CDR2 YSLEER. This CDR3 has 17 residues. This chain's CDR3 is CASSQERQGARIGELFF. The CDR3 DNA reads as TGCGCCAGCAGCCAAGAGCGACAGGGGGCGCGTATCGGGGAGCTGTTTTTT.

This clone was counted a few times. This chain connects TRBV28 to TRBJ2-3; 12 bases map to TRBD2. V gave up 3 bases and J gave up 1 base; unmatched junction bases: 5. Per the germline V gene, CDR1 is MDHEN and CDR2 is SYDVKM. The CDR3 contains 17 residues. The CDR3 sequence is CASSFLAGGRGTDTQYF. CDR3 DNA: TGTGCCAGCAGTTTCCTAGCGGGGGGGCGGGGCACAGATACGCAGTATTTT.